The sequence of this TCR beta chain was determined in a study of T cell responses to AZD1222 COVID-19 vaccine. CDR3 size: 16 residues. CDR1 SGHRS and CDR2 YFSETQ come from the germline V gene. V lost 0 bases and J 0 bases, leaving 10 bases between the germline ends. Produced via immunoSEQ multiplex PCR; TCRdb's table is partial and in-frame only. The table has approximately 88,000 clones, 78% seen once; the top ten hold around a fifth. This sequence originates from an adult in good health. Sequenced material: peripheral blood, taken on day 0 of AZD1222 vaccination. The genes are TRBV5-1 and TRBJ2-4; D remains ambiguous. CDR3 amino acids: CASSLAYEVAKNIQYF. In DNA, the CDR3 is TGCGCCAGCAGCTTGGCCTACGAAGTAGCCAAAAACATTCAGTACTTC.